Listed below are T cell receptor beta chains from one sample, sequenced in a study of blood T cells in healthy people across ages. One entry per CDR3 protein results from TCRdb running MiXCR on the 5' RACE reads. The sample gives 500,000 to 600,000 distinct CDR3 sequences, 27% of which show up once; about 18% is in the top ten. The sequenced sample consisted of blood. These receptors all stem from a woman aged 65 to 85 in good health. The CDR3 runs from the conserved cysteine through the conserved F or W.

>TRBV7-9|15|TRBJ2-1
CASTLAGGSNNEQFF
>TRBV20-1|15|TRBJ2-5
CSARGWTGAQETQYF
>TRBV7-9|14|TRBJ2-3
CASSPGGSSVTQYF
>TRBV2|14|.
CASNPGTGSYEQYF
>TRBV28|12|TRBJ2-1
CASLSLYNEQFF
>TRBV5-1|15|TRBJ1-4
CASSLGTSANEKLFF
>TRBV4-1|13|TRBJ1-1
CASSQDGGIGAFF
>TRBV7-6|12|TRBJ2-1
CASSLPRTKQFF
>TRBV9|16|TRBJ1-4
CASSVVGNGANEKLFF
>TRBV27|16|TRBJ2-7
CASSPVGGLLPYEQYF
>TRBV6-5|15|TRBJ2-7
CASSYHLGGSYEQYF
>TRBV5-1|16|TRBJ2-3
CASNFGLAVSTDTQYF
>TRBV20-1|11|.
CSARDPGTQYF
>TRBV5-1|14|TRBJ1-2
CASSFEGANYGYTF
>TRBV7-9|15|.
CASSPMGSPYNEQFF
>TRBV29-1|12|TRBJ1-2
CSAPDWHYGYTF
>TRBV5-1|16|TRBJ1-6
CASSPGQGANNSPLHF
>TRBV20-1|12|TRBJ1-2
CGASPSNYGYTF
>TRBV20-1|14|TRBJ2-7
CSAPRASGSSEQYF
>TRBV18|14|TRBJ1-2
CASSPTDRAGGYTF
>TRBV29-1|12|TRBJ2-1
CSVGSSYNEQFF
>TRBV3-1|15|TRBJ2-2
CASSQGGGRPEELFF
>TRBV20-1|16|TRBJ2-2
CSARDPKTGSSGELFF